Following are 22 T cell receptor beta chains from one sample sequenced in a study of blood T cells in healthy people across ages (dated by TCRdb to between 2014 and 2017). Library generation was performed with 5' RACE. The sample was run on an Illumina HiSeq 2500. A second PCR of roughly 7 to 12 cycles was performed with a sample-barcoded 5' primer and a J-beta primer mix. The public sequencing data were trimmed at Q25 with fastp and processed into clonotypes with MiXCR by TCRdb, which kept only in-frame beta chains. Identical CDR3 proteins give one entry, which carries the most common genes and DNA. Within this sample are about a million distinct CDR3 sequences, with around 54% of them counted one time only. Of the sample, over 20% falls within the top ten clones. The sequenced sample consisted of blood. These receptors came from a woman aged 55-69 years in good health.

This rearrangement joins TRBV28 to TRBJ2-1, with D possibly TRBD1 on 5 matching bases. V lost 2 bases and J 4 bases, leaving 15 bases between the germline ends. The CDR3 consists of 16 residues. Germline CDR1 is MDHEN and CDR2 is SYDVKM. The CDR3 bases are TGTGCCAGCAGTTTAAGGGGCCCCCCATTTTACAATGAGCAGTTCTTC. As protein: CASSLRGPPFYNEQFF.

The chain carries TRBV28 and TRBJ2-4, with D possibly being TRBD2 (6 bases). V dropped 2 bases and J dropped 7 bases, with 9 bases sitting between them. The CDR3 loop spans 13 amino acids. Looked up from germline, CDR1 is MDHEN and CDR2 is SYDVKM. The CDR3 sequence is CASSLREPNIQYF. CDR3 DNA: TGTGCCAGCAGTTTACGGGAGCCCAACATTCAGTACTTC.

J is TRBJ2-1 and V is TRBV6-5, with TRBD2 matching 10 bases. V lost 2 bases to trimming and J lost 6 bases; unmatched junction nucleotides: 13. This CDR3 has 18 residues. CDR1 and CDR2 (germline): MNHEY, SVGAGI. The CDR3 loop reads CASSYRAGGQKTPNEQFF. CDR3 coding DNA: TGTGCCAGCAGTTACAGAGCGGGAGGGCAAAAAACCCCCAATGAGCAGTTCTTC.

The chain uses TRBV29-1 and TRBJ1-2; D is uncertain. Germline V gives CDR1 SQVTM, CDR2 ANQGSEA. This CDR3 is built from 14 residues. The V gene lost 7 bases and the J gene lost 2 bases, with 17 bases spanning the gap. The CDR3 loop reads CSANMHGGNYGYTF. CDR3 coding DNA: TGCAGCGCCAACATGCACGGAGGGAACTATGGCTACACCTTC.

The chain combines TRBV7-2 with TRBJ1-2, with D unclear. V dropped 5 bases and J dropped 8 bases, with 21 bases sitting between them. CDR3 length: 15 amino acids. Germline V CDR1 and CDR2: SGHTA, FQGNSA. CDR3 loop: CASSPGVGERRGYTF. The DNA of the CDR3 is TGTGCCAGCAGCCCTGGAGTTGGGGAAAGGCGCGGCTACACCTTC.

The chain uses TRBV25-1 and TRBJ2-7; possibly TRBD1 or TRBD2 for D (5 bases each). V was shortened by 2 bases and J by 6 bases, with 14 bases between the two germline ends. The germline CDR1 and CDR2 sequences are MGHDK and SYGVNS. The CDR3 has 14 amino acids. This chain's CDR3 is CASSENWAGSEQYF. CDR3 in DNA: TGTGCCAGCAGTGAAAATTGGGCAGGGAGCGAGCAGTACTTC.

The chain carries TRBV6-5 and TRBJ2-3; 7 nucleotides match TRBD2. Germline V gene lookup returns CDR1 MNHEY and CDR2 SVGAGI. The CDR3 is 16 amino acids. The trim removed 0 bases at V and 7 bases at J, leaving 10 bases unmatched. The CDR3 region is CASSYSGGEGSHTQYF. CDR3 sequence (DNA): TGTGCCAGCAGTTACTCGGGGGGGGAGGGGTCCCATACGCAGTATTTT.

The chain uses TRBV28 and TRBJ2-7; possibly TRBD2 for D (5 bases). CDR3 size: 12 residues. Trimming pared 10 bases from V and 9 bases from J, leaving 19 bases between. CDR1 and CDR2 (germline): MDHEN, SYDVKM. The CDR3 is CAISEGNVVQYF. For the CDR3, the DNA is TGTGCCATATCTGAGGGAAACGTGGTGCAGTACTTC.

Note on this clonotype: One end of the junction varies from germline; a read error may be responsible. The genes are TRBV20-1 and TRBJ2-4; 15 bases are a match to TRBD2. Germline V gene data show CDR1 as DFQATT and CDR2 as SNEGSKA (reference sequence). The CDR3 runs to 17 residues. The CDR3 spells CSVRGLAGGWSKSIQYF. The CDR3 DNA is TGCAGTGTTAGAGGACTAGCGGGAGGGTGGTCCAAAAGCATTCAGTACTTC.

The V and J genes are TRBV20-1 and TRBJ2-7; D possibly corresponds to TRBD2 (6 bases). Trimming shortened V by 6 bases and J by 6 bases, and 21 bases separated the two germline ends. This CDR3 region has 14 residues. Germline lookup yields CDR1 DFQATT and CDR2 SNEGSKA (reference sequence). CDR3 sequence: CSAPSGTTRGEQYF. The CDR3 DNA sequence: TGCAGTGCGCCGTCTGGGACCACGCGGGGCGAGCAGTACTTC.

About this clonotype: An end of the junction does not agree with germline; a read error may underlie this. V is TRBV3-1 and J is TRBJ2-6; a possible D gene is TRBD1 (5 bases). CDR3 size: 15 residues. Germline CDR1 LGHDT, CDR2 YNNKEL (reference sequence). This CDR3 is CASSQDFSGANVPTF. CDR3 coding DNA: TGTGCCAGCAGCCAAGACTTCTCTGGGGCCAACGTCCCGACTTTC.

This chain connects TRBV15 to TRBJ2-1, with 8 bases lining up with TRBD2. Per germline, CDR1 LNHNV and CDR2 YYDKDF (reference sequence). This CDR3 region has 13 residues. The V gene end was trimmed by 3 bases and the J gene end by 9 bases; junction bases not matched to a gene: 4. In DNA, the CDR3 is TGTGCCACCAGCAGTGTTCGGGAGGGTGAGCAGTTCTTC. Protein sequence: CATSSVREGEQFF. Looking up the rest from reference TRBV15 and TRBJ2-1 gives the full variable domain: DAMVIQNPRYQVTQFGKPVTLSCSQTLNHNVMYWYQQKSSQAPKLLFHYYDKDFNNEADTPDNFQSRRPNTSFCFLDIRSPGLGDTAMYLCATSSVREGEQFFGPGTRLTVL.

V and J are TRBV7-9 and TRBJ2-3, with 7 bases matching TRBD1. Germline CDR1 SEHNR, CDR2 FQNEAQ (reference sequence). With V trimmed by 5 bases and J by 3 bases, 8 bases remained unmatched. There are 15 residues in the CDR3. The CDR3 loop reads CASSPQGMGTDTQYF. CDR3 coding DNA: TGTGCCAGCAGCCCACAGGGGATGGGGACAGATACGCAGTATTTT.

This chain links TRBV10-3 with TRBJ2-4; 8 bases are a match to TRBD2. Near its end, the DNA agrees better with TRBJ2-7, so the J call may be wrong. This CDR3 has 14 residues. Germline values: CDR1 ENHRY, CDR2 SYGVKD. The CDR3 DNA reads as TGTGCCATCACCGCTCCAGCGGGAGAAAACGAGCAGTACTTC. Its protein product is CAITAPAGENEQYF.

In this sample, this clonotype turned up a few times. The chain recombines TRBV3-1 with TRBJ2-1; 12 bases match TRBD2. CDR1 and CDR2 (germline): LGHDT, YNNKEL (reference sequence). The length of the CDR3 is 16 residues. After removal of 0 bases from V and 8 bases from J, the junction contained 5 bases not matched to a gene. The DNA for the CDR3 is TGTGCCAGCAGCCAAGACATCCTAGCGGGAGGGCATGAGCAGTTCTTC. It is translated as CASSQDILAGGHEQFF.

The J gene is TRBJ1-2, the V gene TRBV5-1; no clear D. Trimming took off 4 bases at V and 8 bases at J, with 15 bases between the two ends. The CDR3 sequence is 13 residues long. The germline gives CDR1 SGHRS, CDR2 YFSETQ. The CDR3, as DNA: TGCGCCAGCAGCCGCGACACTTCAAGGGGCTACACCTTC. Translating it yields CASSRDTSRGYTF.

The chain joins TRBV4-2 to TRBJ2-7; D might be TRBD1 or TRBD2, each matching 6 bases. The J call could be wrong; TRBJ2-4 is a better fit for the DNA end. CDR1 LGHNA and CDR2 YNFKEQ come from the germline V gene. This CDR3 has 16 amino acids. CDR3 nucleotides: TGTGCCAGCAGCCCCGAAGAGGGGGGTCGCGGGAACATTCAGTACTTC. Translated, it gives CASSPEEGGRGNIQYF.

The chain links TRBV12-3 or TRBV12-4 to TRBJ2-3; 7 bases align to TRBD1. The J segment lost 4 bases and the V segment lost 6 bases, leaving 7 bases of the junction unmatched. The CDR3 contains 14 residues. DNA of the CDR3: TGTGCCAGCAGAACGACCGGGACAGCAGATACGCAGTATTTT. Translation: CASRTTGTADTQYF.

In DNA form, the CDR3 reads TGTGCCAGCAGTTTAGGGGTCGCGGACCTCTCATACAATGAGCAGTTCTTC. Protein: CASSLGVADLSYNEQFF. V usage is TRBV27 and J usage is TRBJ2-1; D call uncertain. This CDR3 has 17 residues. Germline lookup yields CDR1 MNHEY and CDR2 SMNVEV (reference sequence). V dropped 2 bases and J dropped 4 bases, with 18 bases sitting between them.

The V gene is TRBV12-3 or TRBV12-4, the J gene TRBJ2-5; D may be TRBD2 (5 bases). TRBJ2-7 matches the DNA end more closely, so the J call is doubtful. The CDR3 loop spans 14 amino acids. The CDR3 sequence: CASRRGTMAYEQYF. CDR3 bases: TGTGCCAGCAGACGGGGTACGATGGCATACGAGCAGTACTTC.

This clonotype was counted a few times. The chain combines TRBV7-2 with TRBJ2-1; no reliable D call. The V and J ends lost 1 base and 9 bases respectively, with 13 bases between them. The CDR3 length is 14 residues. CDR1 is SGHTA, CDR2 FQGNSA, per germline. CDR3 loop: CASSLGARGIEQFF. The CDR3 region has the DNA TGTGCCAGCAGCTTAGGGGCCCGTGGGATTGAGCAGTTCTTC.

A few counts support this clonotype. The V call is TRBV25-1, the J call TRBJ2-1; D possibly corresponds to TRBD2 (5 bases). V dropped 7 bases and J dropped 10 bases, with 23 bases sitting between them. Per the germline V gene, CDR1 is MGHDK and CDR2 is SYGVNS. There are 15 residues in the CDR3. This chain's CDR3 is CASKAPSTGLWEQFF. The DNA of the CDR3 is TGTGCCAGCAAGGCCCCTAGTACGGGGTTGTGGGAGCAGTTCTTC.